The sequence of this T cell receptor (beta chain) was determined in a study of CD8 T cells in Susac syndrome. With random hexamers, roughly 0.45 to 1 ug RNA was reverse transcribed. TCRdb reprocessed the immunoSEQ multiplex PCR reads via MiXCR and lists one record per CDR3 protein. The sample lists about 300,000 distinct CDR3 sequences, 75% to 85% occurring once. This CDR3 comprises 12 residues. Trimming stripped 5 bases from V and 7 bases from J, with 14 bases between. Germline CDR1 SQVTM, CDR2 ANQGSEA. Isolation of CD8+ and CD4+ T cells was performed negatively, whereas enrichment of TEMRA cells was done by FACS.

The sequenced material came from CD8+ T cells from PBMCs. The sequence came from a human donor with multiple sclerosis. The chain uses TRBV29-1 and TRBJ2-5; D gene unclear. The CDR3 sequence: CSVPNLDGTQYF. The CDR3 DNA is TGCAGCGTTCCAAACCTGGATGGGACCCAGTACTTC.